A single sample gave rise to the 9 T cell receptor beta chains below, sequenced in a study of monozygotic twins with inflammatory bowel disease. TCRdb reprocessed the 5' RACE reads; each CDR3 protein has one entry and no DNA is given. This sample carries roughly 170,000 distinct CDR3 sequences, with just under 7.5% going to the ten biggest clones. Sequences were obtained from blood. The receptors derive from a human donor with ulcerative colitis or Crohn's disease, or a healthy co-twin of an affected twin (not recorded which).

V gene TRBV20-1 combines with J gene TRBJ2-7; there is no DNA to check the TCRdb D call of TRBD1. CDR1 is DFQATT, CDR2 SNEGSKA, per germline (reference sequence). This CDR3 has 12 amino acids. This CDR3 reads CSLRDGTYEQYF.

CDR3 in amino acids: CASSRHNGQANSEAFF. V and J are TRBV7-9 and TRBJ1-1; TCRdb reports TRBD1, a call that lacks DNA to check it against. The CDR3 is 16 residues long. Germline V gene sequence: CDR1 SEHNR, CDR2 FQNEAQ (reference sequence).

The chain uses TRBV7-2 and TRBJ2-3; TCRdb gives TRBD2 as the D gene, but with no DNA this cannot be confirmed. CDR3 size: 15 residues. Germline-derived CDR1 and CDR2 are SGHTA and FQGNSA. The CDR3: CASSSLGGSTDTQYF.

This sequence joins TRBV5-1 and TRBJ2-2; TCRdb lists TRBD1, though no DNA is available to test this call. The germline V gene encodes CDR1 SGHRS and CDR2 YFSETQ. The CDR3 is 16 amino acids. The CDR3 here is CASSQNRELNTGELFF.

The chain combines TRBV5-4 with TRBJ2-2; there is no DNA to check the TCRdb D call of TRBD1. The V gene's germline CDR1 is SGHNT and CDR2 YYREEE (reference sequence). CDR3 length: 15 amino acids. CDR3 amino acids: CASSPRGGDTGELFF.

The rearrangement links TRBV12-3 or TRBV12-4 to TRBJ2-1; TCRdb selects TRBD2, and the lack of DNA leaves this call unchecked. This CDR3 spans 13 amino acids. The CDR3 is CASSTNSYNEQFF.

V gene TRBV24-1 combines with J gene TRBJ1-2; TCRdb's D call of TRBD1 is untestable without DNA. Germline CDR1 and CDR2: KGHDR and SFDVKD. This CDR3 comprises 16 residues. CDR3 protein: CATSDRDRDLNYGYTF.

This chain uses TRBV7-2 with TRBJ2-2; as DNA is missing, the TRBD1 call by TCRdb cannot be tested. This CDR3 is 15 amino acids long. Germline lookup yields CDR1 SGHTA and CDR2 FQGNSA. CDR3 protein: CASSLAGGNTGELFF.

The V gene is TRBV30, the J gene TRBJ1-1. Germline V lookup: CDR1 GTSNPN, CDR2 SVGIG (reference sequence). CDR3 length equals 11 residues. This CDR3 reads CASEWRPEAFF.